The subject of this entry is one TCR beta chain. These data originate in a study of PD-L1 blockade in urothelial cancer. Every patient provided from 1 to 8 samples, collected pretreatment and on-treatment. TCRdb's table, derived via immunoSEQ multiplex PCR, lists solely in-frame clones and lacks some. The sample consists of more than 75,000 clones, roughly nine tenths of them appearing once. Deletions cut 4 bases from V and 4 bases from J, with 14 bases between. This CDR3 spans 14 amino acids. The germline gives CDR1 SGDLS, CDR2 YYNGEE. J is TRBJ1-2 and V is TRBV9; tentatively, D is TRBD1 (6 bases). Sequenced here: PBMCs, sampled around atezolizumab (anti-PD-L1) treatment. The receptor comes from a man in his sixties with urothelial cancer. CDR3 residues: CASSPTGFAYGYTF. CDR3 in DNA: TGTGCCAGCAGCCCAACAGGGTTCGCCTATGGCTACACCTTC.